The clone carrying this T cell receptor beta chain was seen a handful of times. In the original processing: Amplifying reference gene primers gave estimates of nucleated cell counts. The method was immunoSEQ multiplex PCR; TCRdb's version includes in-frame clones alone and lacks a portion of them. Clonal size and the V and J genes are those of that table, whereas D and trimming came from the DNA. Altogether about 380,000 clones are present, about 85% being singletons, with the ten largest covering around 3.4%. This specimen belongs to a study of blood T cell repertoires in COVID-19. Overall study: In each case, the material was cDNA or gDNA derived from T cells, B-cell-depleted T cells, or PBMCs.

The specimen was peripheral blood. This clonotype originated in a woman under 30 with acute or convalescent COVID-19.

The CDR3 nucleotides read TGTGCCAGCTCACAGAGACCTGCGGACACTGAAGCTTTCTTT. This sequence encodes CASSQRPADTEAFF. J is TRBJ1-1 and V is TRBV18; D gene ambiguous. The CDR3 contains 14 residues. V was clipped by 4 bases and J by 3 bases, with 12 bases between them. Germline V gene lookup returns CDR1 KGHSH and CDR2 LQKENI.